Presented here are 7 T cell receptor beta chains from one specimen sequenced in a study of shared clonotypes between healthy human individuals. Produced via immunoSEQ multiplex PCR; TCRdb's table is partial and in-frame only. Among around 95,000 clones listed, approximately 61% were seen once. The specimen was memory CD8+ T cells sorted from blood. Sample subset: CD45RO+ cells pooled with CCR7-negative TemRA cells. These receptors were collected from a man aged 25 to 40 in good health.

In this sample, this clone turned up a few times. The genes are TRBV19 and TRBJ1-5; weak D call: TRBD1 (6 bases). The CDR3 loop spans 14 amino acids. V lost 5 bases and J lost 0, with 8 bases in between. The germline CDR1 and CDR2 sequences are LNHDA and SQIVND (reference sequence). In nucleotides, the CDR3 is TGTGCCAGTAGTTGGGGACATAGCAATCAGCCCCAGCATTTT. This gives the protein CASSWGHSNQPQHF.

At least ten counts were recorded for this clone. The CDR3 nucleotides read TGCAGCGTTGTATCTACTAGCGGGAGAGTAGATGAGCAGTTCTTC. This gives the protein CSVVSTSGRVDEQFF. The chain has TRBV29-1 and TRBJ2-1, with TRBD2 matching 11 bases. Trimming removed 4 bases from V and 8 bases from J; junction bases left unmatched: 10. CDR3 length: 15 amino acids. Germline loops: CDR1 SQVTM, CDR2 ANQGSEA.

The chain carries TRBV19 and TRBJ2-2; D call uncertain. CDR3 length equals 12 residues. In germline, CDR1 is LNHDA, CDR2 SQIVND (reference sequence). Deletions cut 10 bases from V and 3 bases from J, with 9 bases between. CDR3 in amino acids: CATGPDTGELFF. CDR3 DNA sequence: TGTGCCACCGGCCCGGACACCGGGGAGCTGTTTTTT.

This rearrangement joins TRBV19 to TRBJ2-2, with TRBD2 matching over 13 bases. V lost 6 bases and J lost 5; bases outside the gene matches: 3. CDR1 and CDR2 from the germline V gene are LNHDA and SQIVND (reference sequence). The CDR3 runs to 15 residues. CDR3 bases: TGTGCCAGTAGCGGACTAGCGGGAGATACCGGGGAGCTGTTTTTT. Protein sequence: CASSGLAGDTGELFF.

The V and J genes are TRBV28 and TRBJ2-7; TRBD1 might be the D (6 bases). Looked up from germline, CDR1 is MDHEN and CDR2 is SYDVKM. CDR3 length: 16 residues. V was shortened by 1 base and J by 0 bases, with 13 bases between the two germline ends. As DNA, the CDR3 is TGTGCCAGCAGTTTATACGTGGACAGTAGCTCCTACGAGCAGTACTTC. This codes for CASSLYVDSSSYEQYF.

The chain links TRBV19 to TRBJ2-7, with 15 nucleotides matching TRBD2. CDR1 LNHDA and CDR2 SQIVND come from the germline V gene (reference sequence). The CDR3 is 15 amino acids. V was pared by 6 bases and J by 5 bases, with 5 bases of the junction left unmatched. The CDR3 loop reads CASSSWTSGRDEQYF. The CDR3 nucleotides read TGTGCCAGTAGCTCGTGGACTAGCGGGAGGGACGAGCAGTACTTC.

The chain employs TRBV7-8 and TRBJ2-7; TRBD1 matches 8 bases. J was trimmed by 1 base and V by 6 bases; bases with no gene match: 8. Germline-derived CDR1 and CDR2 are SGHVS and FQNEAQ. This CDR3 is 15 amino acids long. CDR3 DNA sequence: TGTGCCAGCAGTTCGGCCGGGACAGGATCCTACGAGCAGTACTTC. Its protein product is CASSSAGTGSYEQYF.